The next 22 T cell receptor beta chains were all read from a single sample in a study of blood T cell repertoires in COVID-19. Data came from immunoSEQ multiplex PCR; TCRdb stores just in-frame clones and leaves some out. The profile shows about 190,000 clones, 65% to 80% of them singletons. Sample: peripheral blood. These receptors came from a woman between 50 and 59 years old with acute or convalescent COVID-19.

This clone has a handful of counts. The chain employs TRBV5-1 and TRBJ1-4, with a possible D match to TRBD1 (5 bases). Germline loops: CDR1 SGHRS, CDR2 YFSETQ. Trimming pared 10 bases from V and 0 bases from J, leaving 19 bases between. The CDR3 extends over 16 amino acids. CDR3 coding DNA: TGCGCCCCCCCGGGGGGGAAGGAGGCAACTAATGAAAAACTGTTTTTT. It yields the protein CAPPGGKEATNEKLFF.

The V gene is TRBV18, the J gene TRBJ1-1; 7 nucleotides match TRBD1. The ends lost 3 bases at V and 3 bases at J; junction bases unmatched: 7. Germline CDR1 and CDR2: KGHSH and LQKENI. The CDR3 is 15 amino acids. The CDR3 protein is CASSPRSGGYTEAFF. The CDR3 coding sequence is TGTGCCAGCTCACCGAGATCAGGGGGGTACACTGAAGCTTTCTTT.

This rearrangement joins TRBV4-3 to TRBJ2-7, with TRBD1 as a possible D gene (5 bases). This CDR3 has 16 residues. Germline CDR1 is LGHNA and CDR2 is YSLEER. Trimming took off 4 bases at V and 4 bases at J, with 20 bases between the two ends. CDR3 in amino acids: CASSPVARGDLYEQYF. In DNA form, the CDR3 reads TGCGCCAGCAGCCCAGTGGCAAGGGGCGATTTGTACGAGCAGTACTTC.

The chain is built from TRBV19 and TRBJ2-3, with TRBD1 as a possible D gene (6 bases). There are 13 residues in the CDR3. CDR1 and CDR2 (germline): LNHDA, SQIVND (reference sequence). Trimming pared 3 bases from V and 6 bases from J, leaving 10 bases between. The CDR3 sequence: CASSIEQGDTQYF. In DNA form, the CDR3 reads TGTGCCAGTAGTATCGAGCAGGGGGATACGCAGTATTTT.

V and J are TRBV28 and TRBJ2-1; 12 nucleotides line up with TRBD2. CDR3 length: 17 residues. The V segment lost 6 bases and the J segment 6 bases; nucleotides outside the gene matches: 12. Germline V gene sequence: CDR1 MDHEN, CDR2 SYDVKM. The CDR3 region has the DNA TGTGCCAGCAGATTACGCCCCCTAGCGGGAGGGCCCAATGAGCAGTTCTTC. Translated: CASRLRPLAGGPNEQFF.

This clone was counted between two and nine times. The rearrangement uses TRBV6-5 and TRBJ2-7, with 8 bases fitting TRBD1. CDR1 is MNHEY and CDR2 is SVGAGI in the germline V gene. The CDR3 sequence is 14 residues long. Unmatched junction bases numbered 4, after V lost 4 bases and J lost 2 bases. CDR3: CASSSTTGAYEQYF. The CDR3 DNA reads as TGTGCCAGCAGTTCCACGACAGGGGCCTACGAGCAGTACTTC.

The chain is built from TRBV18 and TRBJ1-4, with D possibly matching TRBD1 (5 bases). CDR1 is KGHSH and CDR2 is LQKENI in the germline V gene. V was trimmed by 3 bases and J by 8 bases, leaving 19 bases between them. The CDR3 runs to 16 residues. This chain's CDR3 is CASSPNTGTGGEKLFF. DNA for the CDR3: TGTGCCAGCTCACCTAACACCGGGACTGGAGGGGAAAAACTGTTTTTT.

This clone showed up just a few times. This sequence joins TRBV18 and TRBJ2-7; 8 positions agree with TRBD2. This CDR3 is 16 amino acids long. V dropped 1 base and J dropped 7; count of bases not matched to a gene: 12. Per the germline V gene, CDR1 is KGHSH and CDR2 is LQKENI. The CDR3 coding sequence is TGTGCCAGCTCACCACTCGACCCCCGGGCGGGGGGAGAGCAGTACTTC. Its translation is CASSPLDPRAGGEQYF.

This clone was seen a handful of times. As DNA, the CDR3 is TGTGCCAGCAGTTTAAACAGGGGCGGGAGCAATCAGCCCCAGCATTTT. Its protein product is CASSLNRGGSNQPQHF. The J gene is TRBJ1-5, the V gene TRBV27; 7 bases match TRBD1. Germline loops: CDR1 MNHEY, CDR2 SMNVEV (reference sequence). The CDR3 extends over 16 amino acids. Unmatched junction bases numbered 5, after V lost 2 bases and J lost 1 base.

This chain joins TRBV19 and TRBJ2-1, with D possibly matching TRBD1 (6 bases). The CDR3 covers 15 residues. V lost 3 bases and J lost 2, with 11 bases in between. In germline, CDR1 is LNHDA, CDR2 SQIVND (reference sequence). CDR3 nucleotide sequence: TGTGCCAGTAGTATCCAGAGGGGGACCTACAATGAGCAGTTCTTC. Amino acid sequence: CASSIQRGTYNEQFF.

This clone was seen at least ten times. This chain joins TRBV28 and TRBJ2-7; TRBD1 agrees at 7 bases. The length of the CDR3 is 14 residues. Germline assignment: CDR1 MDHEN and CDR2 SYDVKM. V lost 6 bases and J lost 5; bases outside the gene matches: 10. The CDR3 protein is CASRKQGERNEQYF. CDR3 sequence (DNA): TGTGCCAGCAGGAAGCAGGGGGAAAGGAACGAGCAGTACTTC.

The chain employs TRBV27 and TRBJ1-1; D possibly corresponds to TRBD1 (6 bases). The CDR3 is 13 amino acids. Looked up from germline, CDR1 is MNHEY and CDR2 is SMNVEV (reference sequence). V shed 8 bases and J shed 4 bases, with 14 bases lying between them. CDR3 DNA: TGTGCCAGCCGAAGGACAGCTCTCACTGAAGCTTTCTTT. Its protein product is CASRRTALTEAFF.

The J gene is TRBJ2-5, the V gene TRBV7-2; 11 positions match TRBD2. The CDR3 runs 15 residues. Germline CDR1 is SGHTA and CDR2 is FQGNSA. The V gene end was trimmed by 5 bases and the J gene end by 13 bases; junction bases not matched to a gene: 15. CDR3 DNA sequence: TGTGCCAGCAGCCCCAACCTTAGCGGGAGGGCTGCTGGGTACTTC. This encodes CASSPNLSGRAAGYF.

The chain has TRBV15 and TRBJ1-2, with unresolved D. V was cut by 0 bases and J by 4 bases, with 9 bases left in between. Germline assignment: CDR1 LNHNV and CDR2 YYDKDF (reference sequence). The CDR3 has 14 amino acids. For the CDR3, the DNA is TGTGCCACCAGCAGAGAGATACACCGCTATGGCTACACCTTC. Protein product: CATSREIHRYGYTF.

About this clone itself: Within the sample, other DNA sequences also encode this same CDR3. This chain links TRBV5-1 with TRBJ2-3, with 9 bases matching TRBD2. The CDR3 runs 15 residues. V lost 10 bases to trimming and J lost 5 bases; unmatched junction nucleotides: 14. CDR1 and CDR2 (germline): SGHRS, YFSETQ. The CDR3 DNA reads as TGCGCCCCAGGCGGGGCGGGGGGGCCCGGAGATACGCAGTATTTT. This translates into CAPGGAGGPGDTQYF.

CDR3 protein: CASSLGLASNEQFF. CDR3 DNA: TGTGCCAGCAGCCTAGGACTAGCCTCCAATGAGCAGTTCTTC. This chain connects TRBV6-5 to TRBJ2-1; 8 bases map to TRBD2. This CDR3 spans 14 amino acids. After removal of 6 bases from V and 6 bases from J, the junction contained 7 bases not matched to a gene. Germline CDR1 MNHEY, CDR2 SVGAGI.

A note on this clone: This probably arose from a read error, given a far larger clone one base away. The CDR3 is CASSSTGNKYIQYF. The DNA for the CDR3 is TGTGCCAGCAGTTCGACAGGGAACAAATACATTCAGTACTTC. The chain recombines TRBV2 with TRBJ2-4, with 7 bases matching TRBD1. Germline V gives CDR1 SNHLY, CDR2 FYNNEI. The CDR3 extends over 14 amino acids.

V is TRBV11-2 and J is TRBJ1-1, with D unresolved. Germline CDR1 SGHAT, CDR2 FQNNGV. The CDR3 is 14 amino acids. V lost 2 bases and J lost 6, with 13 bases in between. CDR3 DNA: TGTGCCAGCAGCTTATCAACGGAGGATTCTGAAGCTTTCTTT. As protein: CASSLSTEDSEAFF.

The rearrangement uses TRBV2 and TRBJ1-5, with 9 nucleotides matching TRBD1. The germline gives CDR1 SNHLY, CDR2 FYNNEI. Unmatched junction bases numbered 4, after V lost 9 bases and J lost 4 bases. The CDR3 consists of 13 residues. CDR3 DNA: TGTGCCAGTGGACAGGGGAGTAATCAGCCCCAGCATTTT. This translates into CASGQGSNQPQHF.

This chain links TRBV27 with TRBJ2-7, with D tentatively TRBD2 (6 bases). The germline CDR1 and CDR2 sequences are MNHEY and SMNVEV (reference sequence). This CDR3 region has 13 residues. Trimming took off 6 bases at V and 9 bases at J, with 18 bases between the two ends. The CDR3 DNA reads as TGTGCCAGCAGCGGAACTAGCCCTCCGGGGCAGTACTTC. Translation gives CASSGTSPPGQYF.

The chain employs TRBV29-1 and TRBJ2-3, with 8 bases aligning to TRBD2. The CDR3 covers 14 residues. V gave up 7 bases and J gave up 1 base; unmatched junction bases: 7. The germline V gene encodes CDR1 SQVTM and CDR2 ANQGSEA. The CDR3: CSASAGVGTDTQYF. CDR3 bases: TGCAGCGCGTCAGCGGGAGTTGGCACAGATACGCAGTATTTT.

CDR3 DNA sequence: TGCGCCAGCAGCTTGGAGGTTGTCAGCGGGACCGGGGAGCTGTTTTTT. It translates to CASSLEVVSGTGELFF. The rearrangement links TRBV5-1 to TRBJ2-2; D may be TRBD2 (6 bases). Trimming removed 0 bases from V and 5 bases from J, with 14 bases in between. CDR3 size: 16 residues. CDR1 is SGHRS and CDR2 is YFSETQ in the germline V gene.